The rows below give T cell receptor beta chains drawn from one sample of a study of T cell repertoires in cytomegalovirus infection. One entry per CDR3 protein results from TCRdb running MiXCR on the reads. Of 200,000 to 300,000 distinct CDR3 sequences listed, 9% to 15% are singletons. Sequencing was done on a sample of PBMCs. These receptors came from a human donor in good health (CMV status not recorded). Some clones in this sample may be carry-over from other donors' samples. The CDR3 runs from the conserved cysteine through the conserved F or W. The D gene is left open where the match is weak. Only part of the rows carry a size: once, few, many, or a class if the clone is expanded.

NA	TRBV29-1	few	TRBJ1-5	TGCAGCGTGGGGGCAGGGTATACTCAGCCCCAGCATTTT	CSVGAGYTQPQHF
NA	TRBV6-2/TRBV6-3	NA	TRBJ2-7	TGTGCCAGCACCCGGATCCTACAGGGCTACGAGCAGTACTTC	CASTRILQGYEQYF
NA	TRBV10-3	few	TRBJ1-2	TGTGCCATCAGTGAGTCTTTGGGCAATGGCTACACCTTC	CAISESLGNGYTF
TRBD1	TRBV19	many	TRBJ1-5	TGTGCCAGTAGACCCCCGGACAGGGGTCGGAGCAATCAGCCCCAGCATTTT	CASRPPDRGRSNQPQHF
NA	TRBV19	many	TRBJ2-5	TGTGCCAGTAGTACCACCTCGGAAGAGACCCAGTACTTC	CASSTTSEETQYF
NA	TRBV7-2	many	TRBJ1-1	TGTGCCAGCAGCTTATACGCCGGGGCGAACACTGAAGCTTTCTTT	CASSLYAGANTEAFF
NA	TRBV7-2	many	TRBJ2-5	TGTGCCAGCAGCTTAGGGCAGGCCTCCGGAGAGACCCAGTACTTC	CASSLGQASGETQYF
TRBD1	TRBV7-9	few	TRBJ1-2	TGTGCCAGCAGCCTATCCCGGACAGGGGACCTATATGGCTACACCTTC	CASSLSRTGDLYGYTF
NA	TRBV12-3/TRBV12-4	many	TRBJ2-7	TGTGCCAGCAGTTTCGGCAGGGCCTACGAGCAGTACTTC	CASSFGRAYEQYF
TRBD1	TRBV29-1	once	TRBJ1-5	TGCAGCGTTCGGCAGGGGGGACAGCCCCAGCATTTT	CSVRQGGQPQHF
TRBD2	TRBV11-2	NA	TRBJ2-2	TGTGCCAGCAGCTTTAGCGGGGTTACGAACACCGGGGAGCTGTTTTTT	CASSFSGVTNTGELFF
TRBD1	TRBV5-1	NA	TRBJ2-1	TGCGCCAGCACCTTGCAGGGGGAAGGTGGTGAGCAGTTCTTC	CASTLQGEGGEQFF
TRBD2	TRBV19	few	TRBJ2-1	TGTGCCAGTAGTATAGAGGGACTAGCCGGTGAGCAGTTCTTC	CASSIEGLAGEQFF
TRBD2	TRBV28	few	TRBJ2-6	TGTGCCAGCAGGGAGAACGGCGGGAGGGGCTCTGGGGCCAACGTCCTGACTTTC	CASRENGGRGSGANVLTF
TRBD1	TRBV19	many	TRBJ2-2	TGTGCCAGTAGTAAGACAGGGGTCACCGGGGAGCTGTTTTTT	CASSKTGVTGELFF
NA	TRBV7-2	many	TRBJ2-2	TGTGCCAGCAGCTTAGCCCCGGGGCTAGCCTACACCGGGGAGCTGTTTTTT	CASSLAPGLAYTGELFF
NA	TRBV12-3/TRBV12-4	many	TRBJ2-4	TGTGCCAGCAGCCCGCTGCAGGGAGCCAAAAACATTCAGTACTTC	CASSPLQGAKNIQYF
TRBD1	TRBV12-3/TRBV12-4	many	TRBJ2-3	TGTGCCAGCAGTCCCCGGATAGGGGGCAGGGATACGCAGTATTTT	CASSPRIGGRDTQYF
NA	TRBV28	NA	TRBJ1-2	TGTGCCAGCAGAAGGAGTAACTATGGCTACACCTTC	CASRRSNYGYTF
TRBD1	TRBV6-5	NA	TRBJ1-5	TGTGCCAGCAGGGGAAGGGGGCCTAGCAATCAGCCCCAGCATTTT	CASRGRGPSNQPQHF
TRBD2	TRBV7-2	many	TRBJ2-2	TGTGCCGAAACTAGCGGGTCGGGAGTGGGTACCGGGGAGCTGTTTTTT	CAETSGSGVGTGELFF
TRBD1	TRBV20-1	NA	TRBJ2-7	TGCAGTGCTAGAGATCTCTCCGGGACAGCCAGCCTACGGGCTTACGAGCAGTACTTC	CSARDLSGTASLRAYEQYF
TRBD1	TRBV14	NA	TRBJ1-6	TGTGCCAGCAGCCAACGGGACAGGGTTAGTTCACCCCTCCACTTT	CASSQRDRVSSPLHF
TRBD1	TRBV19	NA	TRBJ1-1	TGTGCCAGTAGCTCGGACAGGGGGCATGTGAACACTGAAGCTTTCTTT	CASSSDRGHVNTEAFF
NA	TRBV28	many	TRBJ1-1	TGTGCCAGCAGTAGTTTGACGGGGCCATCAAACACTGAAGCTTTCTTT	CASSSLTGPSNTEAFF
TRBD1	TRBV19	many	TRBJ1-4	TGTGCCAGTAGTATCCGCGGAACAGGGGGAGCGTGGGAAAAACTGTTTTTT	CASSIRGTGGAWEKLFF
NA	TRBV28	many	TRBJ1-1	TGTGCCAGTTATTTCAGGGGTACTGAAGCTTTCTTT	CASYFRGTEAFF
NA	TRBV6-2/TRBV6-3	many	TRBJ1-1	TGTGCCAGCAGTAACGCCGGGTCCGTTGGGGGAACTGAAGCTTTCTTT	CASSNAGSVGGTEAFF
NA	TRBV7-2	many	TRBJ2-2	TGTGCCAGCAGCTTAGAGATGCCCGGGGAGCTGTTTTTT	CASSLEMPGELFF
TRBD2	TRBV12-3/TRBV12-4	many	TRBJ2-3	TGTGCCAGCAGTAAGCGGGGGGCCGGCACAGATACGCAGTATTTT	CASSKRGAGTDTQYF
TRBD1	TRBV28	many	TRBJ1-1	TGTGCCAGCAGATCACAGGGGGCCCTCTTGAACACTGAAGCTTTCTTT	CASRSQGALLNTEAFF
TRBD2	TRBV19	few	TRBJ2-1	TGTGCCAGTAGTATAGACCTTCCGGGACTAGCGGGAGGGGGTGAGCAGTTCTTC	CASSIDLPGLAGGGEQFF
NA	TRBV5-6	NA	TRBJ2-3	TGTGCCAGCAGCTTGATCTGGGGCGCCAACTACACAGATACGCAGTATTTT	CASSLIWGANYTDTQYF
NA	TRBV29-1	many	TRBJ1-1	TGCAGCGTTGAACCGCCCGGGTCAGAGAACACTGAAGCTTTCTTT	CSVEPPGSENTEAFF
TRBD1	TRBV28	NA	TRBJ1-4	TGTGCCAGCTACAGGGGGAAGGATGAAAAACTGTTTTTT	CASYRGKDEKLFF
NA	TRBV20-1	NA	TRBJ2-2	TGCAGTGCTGAGCTGGGGGTGTCCGGGGAGCTGTTTTTT	CSAELGVSGELFF
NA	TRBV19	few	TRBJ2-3	TGTGCCAGTAGTCGACAGTGGGTTGGGGATACGCAGTATTTT	CASSRQWVGDTQYF
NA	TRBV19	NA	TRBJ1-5	TGTGCCAGTAGTATAGAGGAGGGGTACGCTAGCAATCAGCCCCAGCATTTT	CASSIEEGYASNQPQHF
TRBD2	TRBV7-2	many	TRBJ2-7	TGTGCCAGCAGCTTAGAACGGCTAGCGGGAGGCAACGAGCAGTACTTC	CASSLERLAGGNEQYF
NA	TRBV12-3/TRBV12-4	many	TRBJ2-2	TGTGCCAGCAGCTCACGTGGCCAGAGGGAGCTGTTTTTT	CASSSRGQRELFF
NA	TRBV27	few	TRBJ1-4	TGTGCCAGCAGAACAGGACGGAGTAATGAAAAACTGTTTTTT	CASRTGRSNEKLFF
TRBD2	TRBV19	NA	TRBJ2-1	TGTGCCAGTAGTAAACTAGCGGATAGCTTCAATGAGCAGTTCTTC	CASSKLADSFNEQFF
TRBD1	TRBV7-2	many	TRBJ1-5	TGTGCCAGCAGCCGGGGACAGATCCTTAGCAATCAGCCCCAGCATTTT	CASSRGQILSNQPQHF
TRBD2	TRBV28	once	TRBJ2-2	TGTGCCAGCAGTTTACCTAGCGGGAGAGACTTCACCGGGGAGCTGTTTTTT	CASSLPSGRDFTGELFF
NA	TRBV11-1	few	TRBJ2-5	TGTGCCAGCAGCTTAGCAACCGTTCGGGCGTCAGAGACCCAGTACTTC	CASSLATVRASETQYF
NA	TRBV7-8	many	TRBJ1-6	TGTGCCAGCAGCTTAGAGGTCGCTAATTCACCCCTCCACTTT	CASSLEVANSPLHF
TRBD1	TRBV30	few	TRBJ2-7	TGTGCCTGGAGGAAGGGGACAGGGGGCGTCGAGCAGTACTTC	CAWRKGTGGVEQYF
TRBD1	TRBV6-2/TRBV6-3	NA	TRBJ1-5	TGTGCCAGCAAGGGGGCATACAGCAATCAGCCCCAGCATTTT	CASKGAYSNQPQHF
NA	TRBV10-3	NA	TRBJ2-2	TGTGCCATCAGTGAGAGGGGCAGGGCGCACACCGGGGAGCTGTTTTTT	CAISERGRAHTGELFF
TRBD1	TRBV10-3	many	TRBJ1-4	TGTGCCATCAGCCCAGGGGGCACCAGCGAAAAACTGTTTTTT	CAISPGGTSEKLFF
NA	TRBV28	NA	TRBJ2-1	TGTGCCAGCAGTTTACTTGGCAGCTTCAATGAGCAGTTCTTC	CASSLLGSFNEQFF
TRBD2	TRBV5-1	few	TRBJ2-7	TGCGCCAGCAGCTTGGCCGGGGGGATCGAGCAGTACTTC	CASSLAGGIEQYF
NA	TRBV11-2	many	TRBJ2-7	TGTGCCAGCAGCTCTTCTAGCGTGCCCACGGGGCAGTACTTC	CASSSSSVPTGQYF